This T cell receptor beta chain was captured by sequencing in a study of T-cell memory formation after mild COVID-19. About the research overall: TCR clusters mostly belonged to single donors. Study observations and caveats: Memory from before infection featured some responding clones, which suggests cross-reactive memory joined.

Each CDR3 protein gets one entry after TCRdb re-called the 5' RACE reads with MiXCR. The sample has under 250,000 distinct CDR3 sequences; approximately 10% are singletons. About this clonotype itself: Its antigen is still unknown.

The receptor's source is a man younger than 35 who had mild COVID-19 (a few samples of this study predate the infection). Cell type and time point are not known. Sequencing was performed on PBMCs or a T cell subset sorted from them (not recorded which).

CDR3 DNA: TGCGCCAGCAGCTTGGGACAGGGCCCCTACGAGCAGTACTTC. Amino acid sequence: CASSLGQGPYEQYF. This chain uses TRBV5-1 with TRBJ2-7, with 7 bases matching TRBD1. Trimming at V came to 0 bases and at J to 2 bases, leaving 2 bases not matched to a gene. Germline V gene lookup returns CDR1 SGHRS and CDR2 YFSETQ. The CDR3 is 14 residues long. The full variable domain, in which reference TRBV5-1 and TRBJ2-7 provide the parts outside the CDR3, is KAGVTQTPRYLIKTRGQQVTLSCSPISGHRSVSWYQQTPGQGLQFLFEYFSETQRNKGNFPGRFSGRQFSNSRSEMNVSTLELGDSALYLCASSLGQGPYEQYFGPGTRLTVT.